This T cell receptor (beta chain) came from a study of cytomegalovirus exposure and HLA in healthy donors. PCR used 60 Vbeta primers and 13 Jbeta primers. Some clones are missing from TCRdb's copy, which holds only in-frame ones; the method was immunoSEQ multiplex PCR. This sample yields roughly 140,000 clones, of which 75% to 85% are seen a single time; around 3.2% belongs to the top ten. Germline V lookup: CDR1 SGHRS, CDR2 YFSETQ. The CDR3 consists of 15 residues. V lost 0 bases, J lost 1 base, and 9 bases lay in between. Broader study findings: HLA restriction was apparent for most CMV-associated TCR beta chains in a later analysis. Some V segments, including TRBV6-2 and TRBV6-3, were excluded as indistinguishable.

Note on this clone: What it binds is unknown.

This receptor was taken from a human donor in good health. The chain uses TRBV5-1 and TRBJ2-3; possible D gene TRBD1, 5 bases. Sequenced: PBMCs. CDR3 region: CASSLGGLGTDTQYF. The CDR3 bases are TGCGCCAGCAGCTTGGGGGGCTTAGGCACAGATACGCAGTATTTT.